Reported below is one TCR beta chain. Its target is unknown. The sample belongs to a study of cytomegalovirus exposure and HLA in healthy donors. PCR amplification relied on 60 Vbeta primers (plus 13 Jbeta primers). Profiling relied on immunoSEQ multiplex PCR, and the TCRdb table lists in-frame clones only, not all of them. This table has about 140,000 clones, roughly four fifths appearing once. Trimming left V 0 bases short and J 6 bases short, with 6 bases between. CDR1 and CDR2 from the germline V gene are GTSNPN and SVGIG (reference sequence). The CDR3 spans 12 residues. General study findings and limits: A later analysis found most CMV-associated TCR beta chains apparently HLA-restricted. Under in vitro conditions, a few CMV-associated chains were confirmed as specific for CMV antigens. Researchers reported in a later analysis that common viral pathogens appeared linked to several top clusters. A missense variant in DCLRE1C was later tied to TCR beta V- and J-gene trimming.

This TCR was sampled from a woman aged 45-65 years in good health and CMV-seronegative. Sequences were obtained from PBMCs. This chain uses TRBV30 with TRBJ2-4; tentative D call: TRBD1 (6 bases). The CDR3, as DNA: TGTGCCTGGAGTGTACAGGGAAACATTCAGTACTTC. Protein sequence: CAWSVQGNIQYF.